These 18 T cell receptor beta chains share one sample of origin, sequenced in a study of PD-1 blockade in classical Hodgkin lymphoma. All patients experienced relapse after autologous stem cell transplantation, and brentuximab vedotin exposure was variable. TCRdb's table, derived via immunoSEQ multiplex PCR, lists solely in-frame clones and lacks some. The top ten clones hold under 7.5% of a sample with roughly 20,000 clones, roughly 80% of them seen once. The sequencing here drew on peripheral blood mononuclear cells (PBMCs), taken at baseline. The origin of the receptors is a human donor with classical Hodgkin lymphoma.

J is TRBJ1-1 and V is TRBV7-9; D call uncertain. V lost 1 base, J lost 0 bases, and 3 bases lay in between. CDR1 is SEHNR, CDR2 FQNEAQ, per germline (reference sequence). The CDR3 extends over 13 amino acids. The CDR3 reads CASSLDMNTEAFF. The CDR3 bases are TGTGCCAGCAGCTTAGACATGAACACTGAAGCTTTCTTT.

The chain uses TRBV27 and TRBJ2-3, with TRBD2 matching over 12 bases. Germline-derived CDR1 and CDR2 are MNHEY and SMNVEV (reference sequence). Trimming at V came to 4 bases and at J to 5 bases, leaving 13 bases not matched to a gene. The length of the CDR3 is 18 residues. The chain's CDR3 is CASSSGLAGHRRGDTQYF. CDR3 coding DNA: TGTGCCAGCAGTTCCGGACTAGCGGGGCACCGCCGAGGAGATACGCAGTATTTT.

V and J are TRBV10-3 and TRBJ1-6; D gene ambiguous. CDR1 ENHRY and CDR2 SYGVKD come from the germline V gene. This CDR3 has 17 residues. V lost 3 bases, J lost 9 bases, and 21 bases lay in between. The DNA of the CDR3 is TGTGCCATCAGTGACCCCTTAAGGCGAGTGTTGGGTTCACCCCTCCACTTT. Translating it yields CAISDPLRRVLGSPLHF.

The chain couples TRBV7-9 to TRBJ2-3; D unclear. V lost 2 bases and J 0 bases, leaving 6 bases between the germline ends. Germline-derived CDR1 and CDR2 are SEHNR and FQNEAQ (reference sequence). The CDR3 has 14 amino acids. DNA of the CDR3: TGTGCCAGCAGCTTACAGGACAGCACAGATACGCAGTATTTT. Translated: CASSLQDSTDTQYF.

The chain recombines TRBV7-9 with TRBJ1-2; D uncertain. V was trimmed by 1 base and J by 4 bases, leaving 10 bases between them. This CDR3 spans 14 amino acids. The germline V gene has CDR1 SEHNR and CDR2 FQNEAQ (reference sequence). The CDR3 nucleotides are TGTGCCAGCAGCTTAGAGGGCACCATCTATGGCTACACCTTC. This encodes CASSLEGTIYGYTF.

This clone was picked up one time. The chain carries TRBV27 and TRBJ1-5; D remains ambiguous. Germline CDR1 reads MNHEY; CDR2 reads SMNVEV (reference sequence). V lost 3 bases and J lost 5, with 8 bases in between. The CDR3 is made up of 13 amino acids. DNA for the CDR3: TGTGCCAGCAGTTTGGAGGGATATCAGCCCCAGCATTTT. Amino acid sequence: CASSLEGYQPQHF.

The rearrangement links TRBV5-4 to TRBJ1-6, with 7 bases that match TRBD1. CDR3 size: 15 residues. Germline CDR1 is SGHNT and CDR2 is YYREEE (reference sequence). After removal of 4 bases from V and 4 bases from J, the junction contained 5 bases not matched to a gene. CDR3 nucleotide sequence: TGTGCCAGCAGCGATGGGACAGAATATAATTCACCCCTCCACTTT. This translates into CASSDGTEYNSPLHF.

This clone has only one observation. The rearrangement uses TRBV4-3 and TRBJ2-1, with 7 bases lining up with TRBD2. Per the germline V gene, CDR1 is LGHNA and CDR2 is YSLEER. This CDR3 comprises 16 residues. V was pared by 1 base and J by 4 bases, with 7 bases of the junction left unmatched. The CDR3 coding sequence is TGCGCCAGCAGCCAAGGTGGGGCGGGGGATTACAATGAGCAGTTCTTC. Translating gives CASSQGGAGDYNEQFF.

The rearrangement links TRBV7-9 to TRBJ2-1; 7 bases fit TRBD1. The CDR3 length is 17 residues. Germline V gene sequence: CDR1 SEHNR, CDR2 FQNEAQ (reference sequence). With 1 base clipped from V and 0 bases from J, the junction kept 6 bases outside the gene matches. The CDR3 spells CASSLEGGTDSYNEQFF. CDR3 in DNA: TGTGCCAGCAGCTTAGAGGGTGGGACAGACTCCTACAATGAGCAGTTCTTC. The whole variable domain, remainder taken from reference TRBV7-9 and TRBJ2-1, is DTGVSQNPRHKITKRGQNVTFRCDPISEHNRLYWYRQTLGQGPEFLTYFQNEAQLEKSRLLSDRFSAERPKGSFSTLEIQRTEQGDSAMYLCASSLEGGTDSYNEQFFGPGTRLTVL.

This chain connects TRBV28 to TRBJ1-5; D is uncertain. CDR1 MDHEN and CDR2 SYDVKM come from the germline V gene. The V gene lost 3 bases and the J gene lost 0 bases, with 6 bases spanning the gap. This CDR3 region has 14 residues. CDR3: CASSFPSSNQPQHF. CDR3 DNA sequence: TGTGCCAGCAGTTTCCCCAGTAGCAATCAGCCCCAGCATTTT.

This sequence joins TRBV2 and TRBJ1-3; 11 bases line up with TRBD1. The ends lost 6 bases at V and 8 bases at J; junction bases unmatched: 3. The CDR3 spans 13 residues. CDR1 SNHLY and CDR2 FYNNEI come from the germline V gene. CDR3 residues: CASSRDRGDTIYF. The CDR3 DNA follows: TGTGCCAGCAGCCGGGACAGGGGGGACACCATATATTTT.

The CDR3 reads CASRRLGTVHSYEQYF. CDR3 bases: TGTGCCAGCAGACGACTCGGGACAGTTCACTCCTACGAGCAGTACTTC. The chain has TRBV6-6 and TRBJ2-7, with 7 bases identical to TRBD1. CDR3 length: 16 amino acids. Losses at the gene ends were 6 bases for V and 0 bases for J; bases not matched to a gene: 11. Germline V gene data show CDR1 as MNHNY and CDR2 as SVGAGI (reference sequence).

This clone was seen a few times. The genes are TRBV7-9 and TRBJ2-7; 7 nucleotides line up with TRBD1. The CDR3 has 14 residues. Looked up from germline, CDR1 is SEHNR and CDR2 is FQNEAQ (reference sequence). With V trimmed by 4 bases and J by 5 bases, 8 bases remained unmatched. The CDR3 nucleotides are TGTGCCAGCAGCTATCCGACAGGGTTTCACGAGCAGTACTTC. Encoded protein: CASSYPTGFHEQYF.

The chain has TRBV28 and TRBJ2-7; D may be TRBD2 (5 bases). This CDR3 contains 12 residues. CDR1 and CDR2 from the germline V gene are MDHEN and SYDVKM. V lost 10 bases and J 0 bases, leaving 10 bases between the germline ends. CDR3 loop: CATTGNSYEQYF. The CDR3 DNA reads as TGTGCCACCACGGGGAACTCCTACGAGCAGTACTTC.

The chain has TRBV6-5 and TRBJ2-5; possible D gene TRBD1, 5 bases. This CDR3 spans 12 amino acids. V gave up 8 bases and J gave up 3 bases, with 10 bases separating them. The germline V gene encodes CDR1 MNHEY and CDR2 SVGAGI. CDR3 amino acids: CASVDSKETQYF. CDR3 nucleotides: TGTGCCAGCGTTGACAGCAAAGAGACCCAGTACTTC.

The V gene is TRBV5-4, the J gene TRBJ1-1; the match to TRBD1 covers 10 bases. Germline CDR1 SGHNT, CDR2 YYREEE (reference sequence). The CDR3 spans 16 residues. After removal of 4 bases from V and 2 bases from J, the junction contained 8 bases not matched to a gene. The CDR3: CASSLDRGPRNTEAFF. DNA of the CDR3: TGTGCCAGCAGCCTAGACAGGGGGCCAAGAAACACTGAAGCTTTCTTT.

The CDR3 DNA is TGCGCCAGCAGCCCAGCGGGATGGGCCAACAATGAGCAGTTCTTC. Translation: CASSPAGWANNEQFF. The rearrangement joins TRBV4-3 to TRBJ2-1; 7 bases are a match to TRBD2. CDR3 size: 15 residues. The V gene end was trimmed by 4 bases and the J gene end by 5 bases; junction bases not matched to a gene: 8. Germline CDR1 reads LGHNA; CDR2 reads YSLEER.

This clone was found a few times. The chain joins TRBV9 to TRBJ2-5, with D uncertain. Germline V gene sequence: CDR1 SGDLS, CDR2 YYNGEE. The CDR3 extends over 14 amino acids. With 5 bases removed from V and 0 bases from J, the gap between germline ends came to 11 bases. The CDR3 sequence is CASSGPGYQETQYF. CDR3 DNA sequence: TGTGCCAGCAGTGGGCCTGGTTACCAAGAGACCCAGTACTTC.